The clone carrying this TCR beta chain has just a few counts. The target antigen is unknown. These data belong to a study of T cells after yellow fever vaccination. Study results and caveats: Post-booster repertoires contained most primary-vaccination clones again (almost 97% CD4, 85% to 90% CD8). Clonotypes shared by both compartments, CD4 and CD8, made up a small share. The secondary response was weaker but peaked faster, day 5 versus 15.

Template-switching 5'RACE yielded the TCR cDNA; a universal primer site and UMIs were added in the process. TCRdb reanalysed the 5' RACE reads using MiXCR and keeps one entry per CDR3 protein. This sample carries approximately 160,000 distinct CDR3 sequences, approximately 6.2% of them seen once, and the ten largest clones take approximately 3%. Trimming removed 3 bases at V and 8 bases at J, with 24 bases between. Germline V gene data show CDR1 as DFQATT and CDR2 as SNEGSKA (reference sequence). The CDR3 has 16 amino acids. The chain recombines TRBV20-1 with TRBJ2-3, with D perhaps given as TRBD1 or TRBD2 (5 bases each). The sample consisted of CD4+ T cells sorted from PBMCs, taken on the day of the first yellow fever vaccination. This clonotype was obtained from a man aged 18 to 30 who received the YFV17D yellow fever vaccine. DNA for the CDR3: TGCAGTGCTAGGGACTGGGGGATTTCCGCCGGCACTACGCAGTATTTT. Protein sequence: CSARDWGISAGTTQYF.